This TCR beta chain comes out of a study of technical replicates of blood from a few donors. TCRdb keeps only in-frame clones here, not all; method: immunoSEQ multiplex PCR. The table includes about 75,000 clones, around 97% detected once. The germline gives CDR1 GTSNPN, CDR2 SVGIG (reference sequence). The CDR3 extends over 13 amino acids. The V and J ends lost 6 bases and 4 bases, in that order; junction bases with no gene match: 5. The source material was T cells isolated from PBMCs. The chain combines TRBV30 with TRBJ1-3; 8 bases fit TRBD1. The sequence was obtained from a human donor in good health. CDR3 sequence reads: CACNRGWGNTIYF. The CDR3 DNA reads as TGTGCCTGTAACAGGGGGTGGGGAAACACCATATATTTT.